Below, 5 T cell receptor beta chains from the same sample are listed, as sequenced in a study of CD8 T cells in ankylosing spondylitis (dated by TCRdb to 2017 to 2019). The library was produced with 5' RACE. Sequencer: Illumina HiSeq 2500. The public reads were reanalyzed by TCRdb: fastp trimming at Q25, MiXCR alignment, in-frame beta chains only. CDR3 protein sequences are deduplicated, and each keeps its most common genes and DNA. The sample table lists approximately 200,000 distinct CDR3 sequences, 13% of them with a count of one. The ten largest clones capture 15% to 20% of the sample. The sequencing sample was made of blood, either unsorted or a sorted T cell fraction (not recorded which). The receptors originated from a male donor with ankylosing spondylitis or in good health (not recorded which).

This chain connects TRBV21-1 to TRBJ2-3; the listed D gene, TRBD1, was not tested against the DNA. TRBV21-1 is a listed pseudogene. The CDR3 is 17 residues long. The CDR3 sequence: CASSKWGQPTSTDTQYF. The CDR3 DNA reads as TGTGCCAGCAGCAAATGGGGACAGCCCACTAGCACAGATACGCAGTATTTT.

The chain carries TRBV7-2 and TRBJ2-3; D remains unclear. The CDR3 is made up of 17 amino acids. V dropped 1 base and J dropped 3 bases, with 17 bases sitting between them. Per germline, CDR1 SGHTA and CDR2 FQGNSA. The CDR3 DNA sequence: TGTGCCAGCAGCTTAGTACACCTGGGCCCGAGAACAGATACGCAGTATTTT. It specifies CASSLVHLGPRTDTQYF.

The chain links TRBV5-1 to TRBJ1-1, with TRBD1 matching over 9 bases. The CDR3 has 13 residues. From germline, CDR1 is SGHRS and CDR2 YFSETQ. V lost 4 bases and J lost 7; bases outside the gene matches: 5. As DNA, the CDR3 is TGCGCCAGCAGCGATGGGACAGGGCTTGAAGCTTTCTTT. The encoded protein is CASSDGTGLEAFF.

This clonotype showed up just a few times. V usage is TRBV9 and J usage is TRBJ2-2; D gene ambiguous. Trimming took 0 bases from V and 1 from J, leaving 1 base between them. The CDR3 is 13 amino acids. Germline V CDR1 and CDR2: SGDLS, YYNGEE. The CDR3 reads CASSVGNTGELFF. The CDR3 DNA is TGTGCCAGCAGCGTAGGGAACACCGGGGAGCTGTTTTTT.

The CDR3 sequence is CASSLEGLTSTDTQYF. As DNA, the CDR3 is TGTGCCAGCAGCTTGGAGGGACTAACTAGCACAGATACGCAGTATTTT. This chain joins TRBV5-5 and TRBJ2-3, with TRBD2 matching 7 bases. V trimming: 0 bases; J trimming: 0 bases; junction bases outside the gene matches: 4. The germline V gene has CDR1 SGHKS and CDR2 YYEKEE (reference sequence). This CDR3 has 16 amino acids.